Given below is one T cell receptor (beta chain) in context. It lacks a known antigen. Qualities for individual bases were not recorded, and no much larger clone is one base off. Library construction relied on the immunoSEQ multiplex PCR assay. As for the original processing: A statistical classification framework was developed to diagnose cytomegalovirus status using the catalog of TCR beta chain sequences. Here the immuneACCESS table is served through TCRdb, limited to in-frame sequences with V and J called. Missing clones are a known gap in these copies; in checked studies unresolved V genes cover under half, and the rest lacks a known reason. The V and J calls and clone size come from that table; D and trimming were worked out from the DNA. Recorded for this sample are 150,000 to 200,000 clones; under 90% of them occurred a single time. The top ten constitute 10% of the sample. This record belongs to a study of cytomegalovirus exposure and HLA in healthy donors (dated by TCRdb to between 2016 and 2019). About the full investigation: According to a later analysis, the 120 or so validation repertoires were produced on the same platform as the 666 repertoires of the first cohort. The study aimed to test whether signatures of past pathogen exposure could be identified by cataloging public T cell receptors. In addition to the first cohort of around 670 subjects, a separate validation cohort of approximately 130 different subjects was used. High-throughput TCR immunosequencing, statistical association of individual TCRs with disease status, and machine learning were combined to predict cytomegalovirus infection status.

CDR1 and CDR2 are read off the germline V gene (reference sequence) as LNHDA and SQIVND. The CDR3 goes from the cysteine to the phenylalanine over 15 residues. The read is trimmed to its CDR3 DNA, 45 bases read in frame from base 1. Trimming takes 3 bases off V and 2 bases off J; junction bases not matched to a gene: 6. The donors were included in the validation cohort of roughly 130 subjects, a group kept apart from the roughly 700-subject first cohort. What the study reported, not specific to this receptor: In vitro tests confirmed that a few of the cytomegalovirus-associated TCR beta chains recognize cytomegalovirus antigens. Subsequent analysis determined that TCRs grouped into clusters in the first cohort also showed a tendency toward co-occurrence across the 120 or so validation repertoires, and 85% to 95% of cluster scores exceeded 0. All 120 or so repertoires were used to score co-occurrence in the validation cohort in a later analysis, because that analysis had no HLA typing for the cohort. Cytomegalovirus status was reported to be diagnosed by the classifier with high specificity and sensitivity in both the original and validation cohorts. While some public TCRs were present in many individuals, most TCR sequences turned up only very rarely across donors. A total of some 180 TCR beta chains were listed by the study as associated with cytomegalovirus. According to the authors, the approach could potentially be generalized to other disease states and immunological phenotypes.

Sequenced material: PBMCs. The receptor was derived from a woman aged 18-30 years in good health and CMV-seropositive. The V gene is TRBV19 and the J gene is TRBJ2-7; a stretch of 8 junction bases matches TRBD1. The nucleotides are TGTGCCAGTAGTATTTTAGGGACAGGACCCTACGAGCAGTACTTC. It translates to CASSILGTGPYEQYF.